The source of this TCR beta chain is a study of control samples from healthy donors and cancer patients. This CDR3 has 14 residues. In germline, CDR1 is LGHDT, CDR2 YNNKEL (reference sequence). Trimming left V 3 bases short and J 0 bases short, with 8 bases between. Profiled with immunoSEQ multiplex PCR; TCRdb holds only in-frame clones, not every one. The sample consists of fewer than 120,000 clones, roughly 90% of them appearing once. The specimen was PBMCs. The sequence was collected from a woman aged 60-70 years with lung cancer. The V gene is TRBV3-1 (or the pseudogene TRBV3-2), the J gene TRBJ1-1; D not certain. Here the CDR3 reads CASSQLRVNTEAFF. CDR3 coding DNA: TGTGCCAGCAGCCAGTTGCGGGTGAACACTGAAGCTTTCTTT.